These 15 T cell receptor beta chains came from one sample sequenced in a study of T cells in Graves' hyperthyroidism and ophthalmopathy. RNA transcripts gave rise to amplified TCR beta CDR3 regions. Researchers ran a first-round RT-PCR on the TCR CDR3 using the HTBI primer set. TCRdb reanalysed the multiplex PCR reads using MiXCR and keeps one entry per CDR3 protein. The repertoire has some 380,000 distinct CDR3 sequences, about 13% of them found once; the top ten carry more than 20%. The sequenced sample was blood. The receptors shown here come from a man younger than 45 with Graves' hyperthyroidism that later progressed to Graves' ophthalmopathy.

This clonotype was counted many times. The J gene is TRBJ1-1, the V gene TRBV6-5; D call uncertain. The CDR3 sequence is 12 residues long. V lost 0 bases and J 7 bases, leaving 6 bases between the germline ends. Germline values: CDR1 MNHEY, CDR2 SVGAGI. CDR3 bases: TGTGCCAGCAGTTACTCGGTGGGTGAAGCTTTCTTT. This codes for CASSYSVGEAFF.

This clonotype has a count of ten or more. The genes are TRBV7-8 and TRBJ2-7, with D tentatively TRBD1 (5 bases). The CDR3 is 14 residues long. Germline V gene lookup returns CDR1 SGHVS and CDR2 FQNEAQ. V lost 1 base to trimming and J lost 4 bases, with 11 bases between them. The CDR3 region is CASSLGRERYEQYF. As DNA, the CDR3 is TGTGCCAGCAGCTTAGGCAGGGAACGGTACGAGCAGTACTTC.

The table lists this clonotype with many counts. This chain connects TRBV12-3 or TRBV12-4 to TRBJ1-6; unclear D gene. V was pared by 6 bases and J by 6 bases, with 6 bases between. The CDR3 has 12 residues. CDR3 in amino acids: CASRLVNSPLHF. The CDR3 DNA reads TGTGCCAGCAGGCTCGTTAATTCACCCCTCCACTTT.

This clonotype was recorded a few times. The J gene is TRBJ2-5, the V gene TRBV4-1; TRBD1 might be the D (6 bases). The CDR3 sequence is 14 residues long. Germline CDR1 and CDR2: MGHRA and YSYEKL. Trimming took off 5 bases at V and 5 bases at J, with 15 bases between the two ends. CDR3 in DNA: TGCGCCAGCAGCGCCCAACAGGGTGGCGAGACCCAGTACTTC. It codes for CASSAQQGGETQYF.

This clonotype was recorded at least ten times. The chain employs TRBV30 and TRBJ1-2, with a weak D call TRBD1 (5 bases). V was cut by 6 bases and J by 3 bases, with 26 bases left in between. The germline V gene has CDR1 GTSNPN and CDR2 SVGIG (reference sequence). This CDR3 region has 17 residues. Written as DNA, the CDR3 is TGTGCCTGCCAAGCCTGGGGGGATCCTAAAGTCTACTATGGCTACACCTTC. Its translation: CACQAWGDPKVYYGYTF.

This clonotype was counted many times. This chain uses TRBV4-2 with TRBJ2-3, with TRBD2 matching 10 bases. The CDR3 contains 18 residues. V trimming: 4 bases; J trimming: 1 base; junction bases outside the gene matches: 11. From germline, CDR1 is LGHNA and CDR2 YNFKEQ. In DNA, the CDR3 is TGTGCCAGCAGCCCGCTTTCCTCCAGCGGGGGGGGCACAGATACGCAGTATTTT. This translates into CASSPLSSSGGGTDTQYF.

This chain connects TRBV13 to TRBJ1-4; D is ambiguous. V gave up 5 bases and J gave up 7 bases, with 8 bases separating them. The CDR3 length is 12 residues. Germline V gene sequence: CDR1 PRHDT, CDR2 FYEKMQ (reference sequence). CDR3 DNA: TGTGCCAGCAGCCCGTTCGGTGAAAAACTGTTTTTT. Translating gives CASSPFGEKLFF.

This clonotype came up many times. The rearrangement links TRBV7-2 to TRBJ2-7, with 8 positions matching TRBD1. The CDR3 is 14 residues long. Germline V lookup: CDR1 SGHTA, CDR2 FQGNSA. Germline trimming cut 6 bases from V and 0 bases from J; bases unmatched to any gene: 4. CDR3 in amino acids: CASRDRATSYEQYF. CDR3 nucleotide sequence: TGTGCCAGCAGGGACAGGGCGACCTCCTACGAGCAGTACTTC.

The chain uses TRBV28 and TRBJ2-2, with TRBD2 matching 10 bases. The length of the CDR3 is 16 residues. V trimming: 3 bases; J trimming: 4 bases; junction bases outside the gene matches: 5. Germline V gene data show CDR1 as MDHEN and CDR2 as SYDVKM. The CDR3 bases are TGTGCCAGCAGTTTCGGAGTAGCGGGGGGCACCGGGGAGCTGTTTTTT. It specifies CASSFGVAGGTGELFF. Variable domain in full (rest from reference TRBV28 and TRBJ2-2): DVKVTQSSRYLVKRTGEKVFLECVQDMDHENMFWYRQDPGLGLRLIYFSYDVKMKEKGDIPEGYSVSREKKERFSLILESASTNQTSMYLCASSFGVAGGTGELFFGEGSRLTVL.

The CDR3 protein is CASSLRRTGLGNEQFF. As DNA, the CDR3 is TGTGCCAGCAGTTTAAGGAGGACAGGGCTGGGCAATGAGCAGTTCTTC. J is TRBJ2-1 and V is TRBV12-3 or TRBV12-4; 8 nucleotides line up with TRBD1. This CDR3 has 16 residues. V shed 2 bases and J 6 bases; nucleotides not matched to a gene: 9.

The gene calls are TRBV2 and TRBJ1-4, with TRBD1 matching 7 bases. This CDR3 contains 14 residues. V shed 7 bases and J 11 bases; nucleotides not matched to a gene: 13. The germline V gene encodes CDR1 SNHLY and CDR2 FYNNEI. The CDR3 protein is CASIRGQGGRKLFF. The DNA for the CDR3 is TGTGCCAGCATAAGGGGGCAGGGGGGCCGCAAACTGTTTTTT. The full variable domain, completed using reference TRBV2 and TRBJ1-4, is EPEVTQTPSHQVTQMGQEVILRCVPISNHLYFYWYRQILGQKVEFLVSFYNNEISEKSEIFDDQFSVERPDGSNFTLKIRSTKLEDSAMYFCASIRGQGGRKLFFGSGTQLSVL.

The sample holds many counts of this clonotype. The chain links TRBV28 to TRBJ2-7; the match to TRBD2 covers 7 bases. The V gene's germline CDR1 is MDHEN and CDR2 SYDVKM. CDR3 length equals 15 residues. V was pared by 1 base and J by 4 bases, with 7 bases of the junction left unmatched. CDR3 protein: CASSLYTAGKYEQYF. CDR3 DNA: TGTGCCAGCAGTTTATATACAGCGGGGAAGTACGAGCAGTACTTC. Full variable domain (remainder filled in from reference TRBV28 and TRBJ2-7): DVKVTQSSRYLVKRTGEKVFLECVQDMDHENMFWYRQDPGLGLRLIYFSYDVKMKEKGDIPEGYSVSREKKERFSLILESASTNQTSMYLCASSLYTAGKYEQYFGPGTRLTVT.

This clonotype came up many times. V and J are TRBV11-2 and TRBJ2-5, with a possible D match to TRBD2 (7 bases). This CDR3 has 15 amino acids. V lost 3 bases and J lost 4, with 15 bases in between. Per the germline V gene, CDR1 is SGHAT and CDR2 is FQNNGV. The CDR3, as DNA: TGTGCCAGCAGCTTCGGGGGGCCCCCCCCAGAGACCCAGTACTTC. Its translation: CASSFGGPPPETQYF.

This clonotype came up many times. The chain recombines TRBV5-1 with TRBJ2-2; D uncertain. There are 11 residues in the CDR3. V was trimmed by 1 base and J by 7 bases, leaving 2 bases between them. Germline CDR1 reads SGHRS; CDR2 reads YFSETQ. The DNA for the CDR3 is TGCGCCAGCAGCTTGTACGGGGAGCTGTTTTTT. This gives the protein CASSLYGELFF.

V is TRBV3-1 and J is TRBJ2-2, with 10 bases that match TRBD2. CDR3 size: 19 residues. V lost 0 bases and J lost 4; bases outside the gene matches: 11. Germline V gene lookup returns CDR1 LGHDT and CDR2 YNNKEL (reference sequence). The CDR3 loop reads CASSQDKPSGGLATGELFF. The CDR3 region has the DNA TGTGCCAGCAGCCAAGATAAGCCTAGCGGGGGCCTGGCCACCGGGGAGCTGTTTTTT.